This T cell receptor (beta chain) was obtained from a study of early T cells in non-severe SARS-CoV-2 infection. The V gene's germline CDR1 is WNHNN and CDR2 SYGVQD (reference sequence). The length of the CDR3 is 14 residues. V lost 6 bases, J lost 1 base, and 5 bases stayed unmatched. TCRdb independently ran MiXCR on the 5' RACE reads; one entry per CDR3 protein. The top ten hold approximately 15% of the sample, which has about 64,000 distinct CDR3 sequences, 20% seen once. The material was whole blood, obtained at baseline. The sequence derives from an adult who was a healthcare worker with PCR-confirmed SARS-CoV-2 infection or an uninfected control (not recorded which). The chain employs TRBV10-1 and TRBJ1-1; TRBD1 aligns across 7 bases. CDR3 DNA sequence: TGCGCCAGCAGCAAAGGACAGGAGAACACTGAAGCTTTCTTT. Translation: CASSKGQENTEAFF.